A single T cell receptor (beta chain) is shown here with its context. What antigen it recognizes has not been identified. Qualities for individual bases were not recorded, and no much larger clone is one base off. Patients with a history of autoimmune disease or receiving systemic immunosuppression were excluded from the trial. Peripheral blood for TCR sequencing was collected from all dose cohorts at baseline, on cycle 4 day 1, and on cycle 7 day 1. Samples were obtained from an open-label, multicenter, first-in-human phase I dose-escalation trial of ivuxolimab. The trial enrolled adults with locally advanced or metastatic head and neck squamous cell, hepatocellular, melanoma or renal cell carcinoma. Before TCR sequencing, CD4+ T cells and CD8+ T cells from peripheral blood were sorted into separate populations. The CDR3 has 13 amino acids, counting the end cysteine and phenylalanine. Solely the CDR3 DNA is kept, with 39 bases framed from the first base. V loses 4 bases, J loses 6 bases, and the germline ends lie 15 bases apart. CDR1 and CDR2 were assigned from the germline V gene (reference sequence) as GTSNPN and SVGIG.

Genomic DNA was isolated from the sorted cells so that the TCRbeta CDR3 region could be sequenced. TCRbeta CDR3 regions were sequenced using the immunoSEQ Assay. TCRdb obtained this table from immuneACCESS and retained in-frame rearrangements with V and J assigned. These tables miss some clones; where compared with another copy, unresolved V genes account for less than half of the shortfall, and the remainder is unexplained. The sample has about 20,000 clones on record, 70% to 90% of them singletons. 50% to 60% of the sample is held by the ten biggest clonotypes. This specimen comes from a study of OX40 agonist ivuxolimab in advanced cancers. For the wider study: Ivuxolimab was a fully human IgG2 agonistic monoclonal antibody targeting the costimulatory receptor OX40 (CD134). Intravenous ivuxolimab was administered to patients every 2 weeks at six dose levels: 0.01, 0.1, 0.3, 1.5, 3 and 10 mg/kg. Of the 50 to 55 dose-escalation patients, hepatocellular carcinoma was present in 19, melanoma in some 15, renal cell carcinoma in 9 and head and neck cancer in 9. In the dose-escalation cohort, 70% to 85% of patients were male, and the mean age was approximately 60 years, with a range of 23 to 79. Patients were allowed to have had prior anti-PD-1, anti-PD-L1 or anti-CTLA-4 therapy, and 40% of the dose-escalation patients had previously received checkpoint inhibitors. Partial responses occurred in three dose-escalation patients, of whom one had hepatocellular carcinoma and two had cutaneous melanoma. The purpose of peripheral TCRbeta sequencing was to test whether ivuxolimab changed TCR sequence diversity and led to clonal T-cell expansion. The paper describes the monotherapy dose-escalation part (N = 52 patients) of the phase I trial of ivuxolimab.

Results and caveats for the whole study, not just this receptor: Low levels of normalized T-cell clonal expansion were also seen in some patients who did not respond. After ivuxolimab, CD8+ T cells had more expanded clones than CD4+ T cells on average. Partial responders in the 0.1-3.0 mg/kg groups had among the lowest normalized peripheral clonal expansion, especially among CD8+ T cells. Which antigens the clonally expanded peripheral T cells were specific for was not determined. Clonal expansion of both CD4+ and CD8+ blood T cells was observed from baseline to week 6 at doses 0.1 to 3.0 mg/kg.

The chain uses TRBV30 and TRBJ1-2, with TRBD1 as a weak D call on 5 bases. Sequenced material: CD4+ or CD8+ T cells sorted from blood, taken in a trial of the OX40 agonist ivuxolimab. This sequence was found in an adult with an advanced solid tumor such as melanoma, head and neck, liver or kidney cancer. Here is the DNA: TGTGCCTGGACTAGACAGTTTTCGAATGGCTACACCTTC. Its product reads: CAWTRQFSNGYTF.